The sample holds a few counts of the clone carrying this TCR beta chain. V lost 8 bases to trimming and J lost 1 base; unmatched junction nucleotides: 7. The CDR3 runs to 14 residues. The germline V gene has CDR1 SGHTA and CDR2 FQGNSA. Time point: newly diagnosed GD, antithyroid drugs for less than 3 months. With RNA extracted from PBMCs as input, the TCR library was made. Through Arm-PCR of CDR3 regions and iRepertoire HTBI primers, TCR beta libraries were built. TCRdb redid the calling of the multiplex PCR reads with MiXCR, one entry per CDR3 protein. The sample contains roughly 220,000 distinct CDR3 sequences, around 18% of which appear only once. This entry is derived from a study of regulatory T cells in long-lasting Graves disease.

Material: peripheral blood mononuclear cells (PBMCs), obtained at new diagnosis, from a patient treated with antithyroid drugs. The clonotype was recovered from a female donor with Graves disease. The chain combines TRBV7-2 with TRBJ2-5; 7 nucleotides line up with TRBD1. The CDR3 protein is CASRYRGSQETQYF. In DNA form, the CDR3 reads TGTGCCAGCCGCTACAGGGGAAGCCAAGAGACCCAGTACTTC.